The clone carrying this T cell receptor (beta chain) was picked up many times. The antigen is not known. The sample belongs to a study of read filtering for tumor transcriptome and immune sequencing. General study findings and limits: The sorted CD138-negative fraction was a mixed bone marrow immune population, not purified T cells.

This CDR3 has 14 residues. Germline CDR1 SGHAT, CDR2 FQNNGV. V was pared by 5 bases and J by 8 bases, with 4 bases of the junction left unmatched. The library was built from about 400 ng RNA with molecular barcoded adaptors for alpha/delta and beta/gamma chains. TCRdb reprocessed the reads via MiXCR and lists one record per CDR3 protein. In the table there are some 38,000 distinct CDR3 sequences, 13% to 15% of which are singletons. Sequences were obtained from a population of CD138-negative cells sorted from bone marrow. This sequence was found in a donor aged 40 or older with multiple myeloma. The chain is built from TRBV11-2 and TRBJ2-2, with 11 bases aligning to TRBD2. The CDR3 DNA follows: TGTGCCAGCAGCAGGACTAGCGGGTTAGGGGAGCTGTTTTTT. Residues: CASSRTSGLGELFF.